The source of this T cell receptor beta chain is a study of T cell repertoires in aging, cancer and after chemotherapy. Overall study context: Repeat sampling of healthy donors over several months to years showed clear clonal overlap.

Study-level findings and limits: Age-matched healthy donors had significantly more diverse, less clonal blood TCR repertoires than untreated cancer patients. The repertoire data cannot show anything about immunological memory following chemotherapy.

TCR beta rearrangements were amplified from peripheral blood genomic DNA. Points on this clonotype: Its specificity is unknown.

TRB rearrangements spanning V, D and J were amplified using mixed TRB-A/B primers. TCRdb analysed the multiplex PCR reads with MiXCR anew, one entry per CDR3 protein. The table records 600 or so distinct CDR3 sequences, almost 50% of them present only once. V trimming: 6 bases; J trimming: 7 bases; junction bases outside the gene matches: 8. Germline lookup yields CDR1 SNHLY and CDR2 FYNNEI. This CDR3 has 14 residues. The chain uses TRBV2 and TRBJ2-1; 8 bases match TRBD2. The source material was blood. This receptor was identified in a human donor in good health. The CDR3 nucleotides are TGTGCCAGCAGGACGCGGGGGGCCAGGAATGAGCAGTTCTTC. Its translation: CASRTRGARNEQFF. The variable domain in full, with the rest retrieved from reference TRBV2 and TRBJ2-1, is EPEVTQTPSHQVTQMGQEVILRCVPISNHLYFYWYRQILGQKVEFLVSFYNNEISEKSEIFDDQFSVERPDGSNFTLKIRSTKLEDSAMYFCASRTRGARNEQFFGPGTRLTVL.